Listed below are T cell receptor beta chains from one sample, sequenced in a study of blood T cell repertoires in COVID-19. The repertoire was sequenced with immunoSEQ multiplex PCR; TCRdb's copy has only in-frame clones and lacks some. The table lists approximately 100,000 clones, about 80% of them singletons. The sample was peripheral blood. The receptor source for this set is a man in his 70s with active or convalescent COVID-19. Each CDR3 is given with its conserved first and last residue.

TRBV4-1	CASSQGQIATNEKLFF
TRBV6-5	CASRSSGANVLTF
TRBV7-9	CASSLDSYGGAEAFF
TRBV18	CASSLGVGQGNYGYTF
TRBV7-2	CASSWGGAVDTQYF
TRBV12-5	CASGLGGGDEQFF
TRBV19	CASRPSRHLMNTEAFF
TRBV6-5	CASSLGTGWMNTEAFF
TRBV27	CASSKYRDRGSNEQFF
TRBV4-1	CASSQGDTLAKNIQYF
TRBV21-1	CASSKGGSNQPQHF
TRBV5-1	CASARGGSEGYTF
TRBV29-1	CSAGEDRLGAQYF